This TCR beta chain was identified in a study of identifying expanded T cells in peripheral blood. A remark on this clone: Antigen unknown.

Study conclusions and caveats: Technical replicates showed roughly 1.2 changed clones; two weeks around 15; four weeks 19. Across healthy donors, higher total template counts meant significantly greater approximately 2-week count variance.

Profiling relied on immunoSEQ multiplex PCR, and the TCRdb table lists in-frame clones only, not all of them. This sample has about 47,000 clones, with roughly 82% found just once. The germline gives CDR1 MNHNY, CDR2 SVGAGI (reference sequence). V lost 2 bases and J lost 0, with 5 bases in between. This CDR3 is built from 15 residues. The receptor comes from a person aged 18-70 years in good health. Source material: blood. This chain links TRBV6-6 with TRBJ2-6; D not resolved. The CDR3: CASSYPTSGANVLTF. The CDR3 nucleotides read TGTGCCAGCAGTTACCCCACCTCTGGGGCCAACGTCCTGACTTTC.